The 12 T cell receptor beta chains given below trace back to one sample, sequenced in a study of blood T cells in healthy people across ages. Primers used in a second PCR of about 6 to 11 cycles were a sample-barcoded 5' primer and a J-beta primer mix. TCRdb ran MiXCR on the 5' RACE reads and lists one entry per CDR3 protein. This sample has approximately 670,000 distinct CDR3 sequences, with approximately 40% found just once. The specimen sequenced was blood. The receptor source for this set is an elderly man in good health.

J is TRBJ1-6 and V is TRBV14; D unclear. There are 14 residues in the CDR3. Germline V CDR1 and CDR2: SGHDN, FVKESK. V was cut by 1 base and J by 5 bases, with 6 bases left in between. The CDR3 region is CASSQVSNNSPLHF. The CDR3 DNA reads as TGTGCCAGCAGCCAAGTCAGTAATAATTCACCCCTCCACTTT. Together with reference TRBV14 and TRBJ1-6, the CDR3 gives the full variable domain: EAGVTQFPSHSVIEKGQTVTLRCDPISGHDNLYWYRRVMGKEIKFLLHFVKESKQDESGMPNNRFLAERTGGTYSTLKVQPAELEDSGVYFCASSQVSNNSPLHFGNGTRLTVT.

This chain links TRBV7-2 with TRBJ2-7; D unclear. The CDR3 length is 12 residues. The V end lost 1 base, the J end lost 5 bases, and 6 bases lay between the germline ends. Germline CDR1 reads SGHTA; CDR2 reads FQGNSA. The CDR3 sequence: CASSLGQDEQYF. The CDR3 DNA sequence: TGTGCCAGCAGCTTAGGGCAGGACGAGCAGTACTTC.

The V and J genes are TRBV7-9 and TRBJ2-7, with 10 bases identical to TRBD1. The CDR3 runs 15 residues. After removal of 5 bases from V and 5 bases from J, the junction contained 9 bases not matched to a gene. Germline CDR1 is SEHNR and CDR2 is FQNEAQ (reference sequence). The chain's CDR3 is CASSNRDRGSHEQYF. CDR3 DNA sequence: TGTGCCAGCAGCAACCGGGACAGGGGATCCCACGAGCAGTACTTC.

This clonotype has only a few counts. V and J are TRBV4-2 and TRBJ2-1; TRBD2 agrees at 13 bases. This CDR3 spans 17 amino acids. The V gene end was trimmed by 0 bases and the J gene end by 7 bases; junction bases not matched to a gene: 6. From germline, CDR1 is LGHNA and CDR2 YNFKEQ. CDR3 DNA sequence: TGTGCCAGCAGCCAAGATCTTGGGACTAGCGGGGTAAATGAGCAGTTCTTC. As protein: CASSQDLGTSGVNEQFF.

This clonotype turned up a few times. CDR3 protein: CATSDRRDRASYEQYF. CDR3 nucleotide sequence: TGTGCCACCAGTGACCGCCGGGACAGGGCCTCCTACGAGCAGTACTTC. The V gene is TRBV24-1, the J gene TRBJ2-7; 9 bases agree with TRBD1. V was pared by 4 bases and J by 0 bases, with 6 bases of the junction left unmatched. CDR3 length: 16 residues. Germline V CDR1 and CDR2: KGHDR, SFDVKD.

The CDR3 loop reads CASSLATSGIRDEQFF. The CDR3 nucleotides read TGTGCCAGCAGCTTAGCAACTAGCGGGATACGCGATGAGCAGTTCTTC. The rearrangement joins TRBV7-2 to TRBJ2-1, with TRBD2 matching over 10 bases. The CDR3 length is 16 residues. V was pared by 0 bases and J by 8 bases, with 7 bases of the junction left unmatched. CDR1 is SGHTA, CDR2 FQGNSA, per germline. The variable domain in full, with the rest retrieved from reference TRBV7-2 and TRBJ2-1, is GAGVSQSPSNKVTEKGKDVELRCDPISGHTALYWYRQSLGQGLEFLIYFQGNSAPDKSGLPSDRFSAERTGGSVSTLTIQRTQQEDSAVYLCASSLATSGIRDEQFFGPGTRLTVL.

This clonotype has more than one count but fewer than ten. This chain's CDR3 is CASSQVGVSTDTQYF. The CDR3 bases are TGTGCCAGCAGCCAAGTGGGTGTCAGCACAGATACGCAGTATTTT. V usage is TRBV4-2 and J usage is TRBJ2-3; D is ambiguous. The CDR3 consists of 15 residues. The germline V gene has CDR1 LGHNA and CDR2 YNFKEQ. Trimming left V 1 base short and J 0 bases short, with 8 bases between.

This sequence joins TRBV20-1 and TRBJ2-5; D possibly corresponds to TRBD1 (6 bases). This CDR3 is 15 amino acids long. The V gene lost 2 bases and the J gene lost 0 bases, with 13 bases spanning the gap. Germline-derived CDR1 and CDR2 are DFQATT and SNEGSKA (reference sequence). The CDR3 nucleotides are TGCAGTGCTAGATCCGGACAGACGTACCAAGAGACCCAGTACTTC. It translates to CSARSGQTYQETQYF.

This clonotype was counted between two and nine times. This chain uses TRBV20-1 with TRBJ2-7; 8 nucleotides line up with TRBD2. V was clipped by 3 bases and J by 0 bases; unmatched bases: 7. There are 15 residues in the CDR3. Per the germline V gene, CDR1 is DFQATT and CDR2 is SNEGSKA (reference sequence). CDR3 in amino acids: CSARGAGGDSYEQYF. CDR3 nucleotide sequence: TGCAGTGCTAGGGGGGCGGGGGGCGACTCCTACGAGCAGTACTTC.

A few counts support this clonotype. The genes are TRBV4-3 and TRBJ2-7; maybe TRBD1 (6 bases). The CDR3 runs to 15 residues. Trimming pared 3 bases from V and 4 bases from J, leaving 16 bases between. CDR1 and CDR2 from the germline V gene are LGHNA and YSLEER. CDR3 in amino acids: CASSQVRGAFYEQYF. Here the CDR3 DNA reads TGCGCCAGCAGCCAGGTCAGGGGAGCCTTTTACGAGCAGTACTTC.

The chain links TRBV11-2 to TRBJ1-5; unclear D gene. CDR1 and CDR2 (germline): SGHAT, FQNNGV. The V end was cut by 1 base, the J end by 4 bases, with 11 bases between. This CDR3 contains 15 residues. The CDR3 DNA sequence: TGTGCCAGCAGCTTAGGGGCACAGCGAAATCAGCCCCAGCATTTT. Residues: CASSLGAQRNQPQHF. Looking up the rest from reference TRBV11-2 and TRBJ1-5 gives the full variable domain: EAGVAQSPRYKIIEKRQSVAFWCNPISGHATLYWYQQILGQGPKLLIQFQNNGVVDDSQLPKDRFSAERLKGVDSTLKIQPAKLEDSAVYLCASSLGAQRNQPQHFGDGTRLSIL.

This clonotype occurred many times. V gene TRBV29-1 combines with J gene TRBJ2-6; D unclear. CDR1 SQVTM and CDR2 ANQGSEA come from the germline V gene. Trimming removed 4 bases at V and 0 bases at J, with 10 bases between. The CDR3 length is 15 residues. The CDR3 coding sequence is TGCAGCGTTGCTGCTGGCATCTCTGGGGCCAACGTCCTGACTTTC. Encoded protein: CSVAAGISGANVLTF.